Listed here are 32 T cell receptor beta chains from one sample, sequenced in a study of blood T cells in healthy people across ages. Next came a second PCR, run for about 6 to 12 cycles, which used a sample-barcoded 5' primer along with a J-beta primer mix. TCRdb used MiXCR to reprocess the 5' RACE reads, holding one entry per CDR3 protein. In the table there are about 630,000 distinct CDR3 sequences, approximately 21% of which are singletons. The sequenced sample was blood. The receptors stem from a man between 65 and 79 years old in good health.

A few counts support this clonotype. The chain joins TRBV15 to TRBJ1-5; the D is unclear. Trimming left V 3 bases short and J 2 bases short, with 8 bases between. CDR1 and CDR2 from the germline V gene are LNHNV and YYDKDF (reference sequence). This CDR3 comprises 14 residues. CDR3 protein: CATSRADRNQPQHF. CDR3 sequence (DNA): TGTGCCACCAGCAGGGCGGATCGCAATCAGCCCCAGCATTTT.

The chain is built from TRBV11-2 and TRBJ2-1; 8 positions match TRBD1. The V and J ends lost 3 bases and 8 bases, in that order; junction bases with no gene match: 3. The CDR3 totals 13 residues. The V gene's germline CDR1 is SGHAT and CDR2 FQNNGV. CDR3 nucleotides: TGTGCCAGCAGCTTGGCAGGGGGCTATGAGCAGTTCTTC. Its translation is CASSLAGGYEQFF.

The V call is TRBV28, the J call TRBJ2-7, with D possibly matching TRBD1 (6 bases). This CDR3 contains 13 residues. Germline CDR1 MDHEN, CDR2 SYDVKM. The ends were cut back, 6 bases at V and 3 bases at J, with 12 bases in the middle. CDR3 DNA sequence: TGTGCCAGCAGCTGGGACACCGACTACGAGCAGTACTTC. Its protein product is CASSWDTDYEQYF.

The genes are TRBV5-4 and TRBJ2-1, with D possibly being TRBD1 (5 bases). Germline CDR1 reads SGHNT; CDR2 reads YYREEE (reference sequence). The V and J ends lost 0 bases and 0 bases respectively, with 7 bases between them. The CDR3 is 15 amino acids. The CDR3 loop reads CASSLEGFSYNEQFF. For the CDR3, the DNA is TGTGCCAGCAGCTTGGAGGGGTTCTCCTACAATGAGCAGTTCTTC.

This clonotype came up many times. This chain uses TRBV11-2 with TRBJ2-1, with D unresolved. Trimming took off 2 bases at V and 2 bases at J, with 4 bases between the two ends. The length of the CDR3 is 13 residues. The germline CDR1 and CDR2 sequences are SGHAT and FQNNGV. As DNA, the CDR3 is TGTGCCAGCAGCTTACCACCCTACAATGAGCAGTTCTTC. Translation gives CASSLPPYNEQFF. The full variable domain, its missing parts supplied by reference TRBV11-2 and TRBJ2-1, is EAGVAQSPRYKIIEKRQSVAFWCNPISGHATLYWYQQILGQGPKLLIQFQNNGVVDDSQLPKDRFSAERLKGVDSTLKIQPAKLEDSAVYLCASSLPPYNEQFFGPGTRLTVL.

This chain joins TRBV7-3 and TRBJ2-3, with 10 bases identical to TRBD1. CDR1 SGHTA and CDR2 FQGTGA come from the germline V gene. Unmatched junction bases numbered 5, after V lost 1 base and J lost 4 bases. CDR3 length: 16 amino acids. This CDR3 is CASSLSRDRGSDTQYF. CDR3 sequence (DNA): TGTGCCAGCAGCTTAAGTAGGGACAGGGGTTCAGATACGCAGTATTTT. The variable domain in full, with the rest retrieved from reference TRBV7-3 and TRBJ2-3, is GAGVSQTPSNKVTEKGKYVELRCDPISGHTALYWYRQSLGQGPEFLIYFQGTGAADDSGLPNDRFFAVRPEGSVSTLKIQRTERGDSAVYLCASSLSRDRGSDTQYFGPGTRLTVL.

The chain carries TRBV13 and TRBJ2-5; 9 bases fit TRBD2. The CDR3 length is 16 residues. CDR1 and CDR2 from the germline V gene are PRHDT and FYEKMQ (reference sequence). With V trimmed by 5 bases and J by 1 base, 8 bases remained unmatched. The CDR3 protein is CASSLRLAGLQETQYF. The CDR3 DNA reads as TGTGCCAGCAGCCTAAGGCTAGCGGGGCTCCAAGAGACCCAGTACTTC.

The chain joins TRBV29-1 to TRBJ2-1; 8 bases align to TRBD2. Germline V gene data show CDR1 as SQVTM and CDR2 as ANQGSEA. V gave up 4 bases and J gave up 4 bases; unmatched junction bases: 6. This CDR3 spans 14 amino acids. The CDR3 nucleotides read TGCAGCGTTGGTGGGACTAGGTCATACAATGAGCAGTTCTTC. It encodes CSVGGTRSYNEQFF.

The chain joins TRBV9 to TRBJ2-2, with D unresolved. CDR1 and CDR2 from the germline V gene are SGDLS and YYNGEE. CDR3 length equals 16 residues. The V end was cut by 0 bases, the J end by 0 bases, with 9 bases between. The CDR3 spells CASSVESAANTGELFF. DNA for the CDR3: TGTGCCAGCAGCGTAGAGTCGGCAGCGAACACCGGGGAGCTGTTTTTT.

This chain uses TRBV3-1 with TRBJ2-7; D possibly corresponds to TRBD1 (5 bases). V gave up 4 bases and J gave up 7 bases, with 11 bases separating them. The length of the CDR3 is 12 residues. The germline V gene has CDR1 LGHDT and CDR2 YNNKEL (reference sequence). CDR3 nucleotide sequence: TGTGCCAGCAGCCCCTTCGGACAAGAGCAGTACTTC. This translates into CASSPFGQEQYF.

The rearrangement links TRBV28 to TRBJ2-5; D is unresolved. The better agreement between TRBJ2-7 and the DNA end casts doubt on the J call. CDR1 and CDR2 from the germline V gene are MDHEN and SYDVKM. CDR3 length: 14 residues. This CDR3 is CASSFVLSSYEQYF. CDR3 bases: TGTGCCAGCAGTTTCGTCCTCAGCTCCTACGAGCAGTACTTC.

The rearrangement links TRBV2 to TRBJ2-5; D perhaps matches TRBD1 (5 bases). The germline V and J ends were trimmed by 3 bases and 1 base, with 9 bases remaining between them. Germline lookup yields CDR1 SNHLY and CDR2 FYNNEI. The CDR3 has 14 amino acids. For the CDR3, the DNA is TGTGCCAGCAGTGAGCGGCAGGGCCAAGAGACCCAGTACTTC. Amino acid sequence: CASSERQGQETQYF.

Only a few counts were recorded for this clonotype. V usage is TRBV11-2 and J usage is TRBJ1-2; D possibly corresponds to TRBD1 (5 bases). Trimming took 0 bases from V and 4 from J, leaving 12 bases between them. CDR3 length equals 15 residues. CDR1 SGHAT and CDR2 FQNNGV come from the germline V gene. The CDR3 DNA reads TGTGCCAGCAGCTTAGAATCGGCAGGGACCTATGGCTACACCTTC. It yields the protein CASSLESAGTYGYTF.

This rearrangement joins TRBV5-5 to TRBJ2-1, with 8 nucleotides matching TRBD2. After removal of 0 bases from V and 0 bases from J, the junction contained 5 bases not matched to a gene. Germline loops: CDR1 SGHKS, CDR2 YYEKEE (reference sequence). The CDR3 has 17 amino acids. The DNA of the CDR3 is TGTGCCAGCAGCTTGGCGGGAGGGCCAAGCTCCTACAATGAGCAGTTCTTC. As protein: CASSLAGGPSSYNEQFF.

The V gene is TRBV5-1, the J gene TRBJ1-1; D uncertain. This CDR3 comprises 18 residues. From germline, CDR1 is SGHRS and CDR2 YFSETQ. The V gene lost 0 bases and the J gene lost 0 bases, with 18 bases spanning the gap. CDR3: CASSLAGPTEGMNTEAFF. CDR3 nucleotides: TGCGCCAGCAGCTTGGCCGGGCCCACAGAGGGTATGAACACTGAAGCTTTCTTT.

Only a few counts were recorded for this clonotype. This chain links TRBV28 with TRBJ2-1; 8 nucleotides align to TRBD2. This CDR3 has 14 residues. Germline V gene lookup returns CDR1 MDHEN and CDR2 SYDVKM. Unmatched junction bases numbered 2, after V lost 2 bases and J lost 5 bases. In DNA form, the CDR3 reads TGTGCCAGCAGTTTACAGCGGGAGCACAATGAGCAGTTCTTC. Translating it yields CASSLQREHNEQFF.

This clonotype was counted a few times. The chain carries TRBV28 and TRBJ1-5; D gene uncertain. This CDR3 spans 15 amino acids. The germline V gene has CDR1 MDHEN and CDR2 SYDVKM. Trimming shortened V by 0 bases and J by 0 bases, and 6 bases separated the two germline ends. The CDR3 DNA follows: TGTGCCAGCAGTTTATGGGGTGCTAGCAATCAGCCCCAGCATTTT. This sequence encodes CASSLWGASNQPQHF.

Here the CDR3 reads CASSQDMYDNSPLHF. DNA for the CDR3: TGCGCCAGCAGCCAAGATATGTATGATAATTCACCCCTCCACTTT. This chain uses TRBV4-3 with TRBJ1-6; D not resolved. CDR1 and CDR2 from the germline V gene are LGHNA and YSLEER. This CDR3 contains 15 residues. Trimming removed 0 bases from V and 5 bases from J, with 8 bases in between.

The chain recombines TRBV28 with TRBJ2-7; TRBD1 might be the D (5 bases). The germline V and J ends were trimmed by 3 bases and 9 bases, with 12 bases remaining between them. The germline V gene has CDR1 MDHEN and CDR2 SYDVKM. CDR3 length: 12 residues. DNA of the CDR3: TGTGCCAGCAGTTTGCAGGTCCAGGGGCAGTACTTC. It specifies CASSLQVQGQYF.

This clonotype was counted between two and nine times. The chain is built from TRBV9 and TRBJ2-7; D is undetermined. Germline V lookup: CDR1 SGDLS, CDR2 YYNGEE. V was cut by 3 bases and J by 2 bases, with 9 bases left in between. This CDR3 has 13 amino acids. In nucleotides, the CDR3 is TGTGCCAGCAGCGGGACCAAGACCTACGAGCAGTACTTC. Translation gives CASSGTKTYEQYF. Supplemented by reference TRBV9 and TRBJ2-7, the full variable domain reads DSGVTQTPKHLITATGQRVTLRCSPRSGDLSVYWYQQSLDQGLQFLIQYYNGEERAKGNILERFSAQQFPDLHSELNLSSLELGDSALYFCASSGTKTYEQYFGPGTRLTVT.

This chain joins TRBV10-3 and TRBJ1-4, with D possibly matching TRBD1 (6 bases). The CDR3 spans 14 residues. From germline, CDR1 is ENHRY and CDR2 SYGVKD. Trimming pared 3 bases from V and 10 bases from J, leaving 15 bases between. The CDR3 bases are TGTGCCATCAGTGATTCGGGGGCCGGGGGAAAACTGTTTTTT. Protein sequence: CAISDSGAGGKLFF.

This clonotype occurred a few times. This chain joins TRBV7-2 and TRBJ2-1, with TRBD2 matching over 11 bases. This CDR3 is 16 amino acids long. Germline V gene data show CDR1 as SGHTA and CDR2 as FQGNSA. J was trimmed by 2 bases and V by 6 bases; bases with no gene match: 6. The CDR3 DNA sequence: TGTGCCAGCAGATCACGACTAGCGGGACCCTACAATGAGCAGTTCTTC. It is translated as CASRSRLAGPYNEQFF.

This clonotype was counted only a few times. V gene TRBV7-2 combines with J gene TRBJ2-5, with TRBD2 matching 9 bases. The V and J ends lost 1 base and 5 bases, in that order; junction bases with no gene match: 11. Germline values: CDR1 SGHTA, CDR2 FQGNSA. The CDR3 is made up of 17 amino acids. The CDR3, as DNA: TGTGCCAGCAGCTTAGTCCCTAGCGGGAAGCTCTGGGAGACCCAGTACTTC. Translating gives CASSLVPSGKLWETQYF.

This chain joins TRBV3-1 and TRBJ1-1; D gene uncertain. The V end lost 0 bases, the J end lost 3 bases, and 5 bases lay between the germline ends. The germline CDR1 and CDR2 sequences are LGHDT and YNNKEL (reference sequence). The CDR3 covers 13 residues. The CDR3 DNA reads as TGTGCCAGCAGCCAAGATGGGGACACTGAAGCTTTCTTT. This sequence encodes CASSQDGDTEAFF.

This clonotype was recorded a few times. CDR3 DNA sequence: TGTGCCAGCAGCCTACATGCCGGGACAGTGAACACCGGGGAGCTGTTTTTT. As protein: CASSLHAGTVNTGELFF. V is TRBV5-5 and J is TRBJ2-2, with 7 bases lining up with TRBD1. This CDR3 is built from 17 residues. Trimming cost V 4 bases and J 1 base; bases outside gene matches: 10. Germline-derived CDR1 and CDR2 are SGHKS and YYEKEE (reference sequence). Full variable domain (rest looked up from reference TRBV5-5 and TRBJ2-2): DAGVTQSPTHLIKTRGQQVTLRCSPISGHKSVSWYQQVLGQGPQFIFQYYEKEERGRGNFPDRFSARQFPNYSSELNVNALLLGDSALYLCASSLHAGTVNTGELFFGEGSRLTVL.

This clonotype was observed a handful of times. A much larger clone lies a single base off, so this may be a read error. This CDR3 reads CAGSLMDGYEQYF. In DNA form, the CDR3 reads TGTGCCGGCAGCTTAATGGACGGCTACGAGCAGTACTTC. The rearrangement joins TRBV7-3 to TRBJ2-1; D is uncertain. The J call could be wrong; TRBJ2-7 is a better fit for the DNA end. This CDR3 is 13 amino acids long. Germline-derived CDR1 and CDR2 are SGHTA and FQGTGA.

There are a few counts of this clonotype. J is TRBJ2-3 and V is TRBV11-2; 12 bases are shared with TRBD2. V dropped 4 bases and J dropped 4; count of bases not matched to a gene: 9. Germline CDR1 SGHAT, CDR2 FQNNGV. This CDR3 comprises 17 residues. This chain's CDR3 is CASSSQLTSGRADTQYF. The CDR3 DNA sequence: TGTGCCAGCAGCTCCCAGTTGACTAGCGGGAGAGCAGATACGCAGTATTTT.

V and J are TRBV5-1 and TRBJ2-5; the match to TRBD1 covers 8 bases. Trimming removed 4 bases from V and 5 bases from J; junction bases left unmatched: 10. Germline V gene lookup returns CDR1 SGHRS and CDR2 YFSETQ. This CDR3 spans 15 amino acids. This CDR3 is CASSPTRTGRETQYF. CDR3 in DNA: TGCGCCAGCAGCCCGACCCGGACAGGGCGGGAGACCCAGTACTTC.

The rearrangement links TRBV20-1 to TRBJ2-1; 14 nucleotides line up with TRBD2. With V trimmed by 6 bases and J by 5 bases, 6 bases remained unmatched. The CDR3 extends over 15 amino acids. CDR1 DFQATT and CDR2 SNEGSKA come from the germline V gene (reference sequence). CDR3 in DNA: TGCAGTGCCCTTCAGACTAGCGGGAGGGACAATGAGCAGTTCTTC. As protein: CSALQTSGRDNEQFF.

This clonotype was seen ten or more times. The chain joins TRBV6-1 to TRBJ1-5, with D uncertain. V lost 1 base and J 0 bases, leaving 4 bases between the germline ends. This CDR3 has 14 residues. CDR1 MNHNS and CDR2 SASEGT come from the germline V gene. CDR3 residues: CASSEGYSNQPQHF. DNA of the CDR3: TGTGCCAGCAGTGAAGGGTATAGCAATCAGCCCCAGCATTTT.

This clonotype was detected only a few times. This rearrangement joins TRBV7-3 to TRBJ2-7; maybe TRBD1 (6 bases). Trimming removed 1 base at V and 0 bases at J, with 13 bases between. This CDR3 comprises 16 residues. Looked up from germline, CDR1 is SGHTA and CDR2 is FQGTGA. Written as DNA, the CDR3 is TGTGCCAGCAGCTTAATTGGGACATATCGCTCCTACGAGCAGTACTTC. Its translation: CASSLIGTYRSYEQYF.

The rearrangement joins TRBV20-1 to TRBJ2-5; D is unresolved. Gene TRBJ2-7 matches the end of the DNA better, so the J call may be wrong. The CDR3 length is 12 residues. In germline, CDR1 is DFQATT, CDR2 SNEGSKA (reference sequence). CDR3 protein: CSAGLALYEQYF. CDR3 DNA sequence: TGCAGTGCCGGCTTAGCCCTCTACGAGCAGTACTTC.